The subject of this entry is one T cell receptor (beta chain). Its antigen remains unidentified. The sample comes from a study of shared clonotypes between healthy human individuals. Overall study results and limits: Naive subsets generally had larger estimated richness than memory subsets. Clonotype sharing across a few donors was observed for approximately 5% of naive CD4 clonotypes.

It was into CD45RA+ naive and CD45RA-negative memory subsets that the CD4+ cells were split. Deletions cut 7 bases from V and 5 bases from J, with 17 bases between. The length of the CDR3 is 14 residues. The germline V gene encodes CDR1 LNHDA and CDR2 SQIVND (reference sequence). Profiled with immunoSEQ multiplex PCR; TCRdb holds only in-frame clones, not every one. Altogether roughly 500,000 clones are present, roughly 95% being singletons, with the ten largest covering about 0.057%. This sequence was found in a woman in her 30s in good health. The sequencing input was naive CD4+ T cells sorted from blood. Subset in this sample: CD45RA+ positively selected. This chain links TRBV19 with TRBJ1-1, with TRBD1 as a possible D gene (5 bases). The CDR3 sequence: CASTIDPGVTEAFF. In nucleotides, the CDR3 is TGTGCCAGTACCATCGACCCGGGGGTAACTGAAGCTTTCTTT.